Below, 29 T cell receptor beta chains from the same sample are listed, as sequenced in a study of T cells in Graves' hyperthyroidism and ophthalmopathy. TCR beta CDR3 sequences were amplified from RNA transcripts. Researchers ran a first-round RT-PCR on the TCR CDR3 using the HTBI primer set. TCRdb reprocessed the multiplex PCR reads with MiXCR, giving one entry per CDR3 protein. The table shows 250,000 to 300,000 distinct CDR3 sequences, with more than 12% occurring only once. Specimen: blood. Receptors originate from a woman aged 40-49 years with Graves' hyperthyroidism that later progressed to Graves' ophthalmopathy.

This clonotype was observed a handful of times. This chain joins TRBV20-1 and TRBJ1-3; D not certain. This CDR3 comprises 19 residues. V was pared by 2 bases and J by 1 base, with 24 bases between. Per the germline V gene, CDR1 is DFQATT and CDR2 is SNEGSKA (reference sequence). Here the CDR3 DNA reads TGCAGTGCTAGACCCCCCTCAGTGACACCCCCATTTTCTGGAAACACCATATATTTT. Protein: CSARPPSVTPPFSGNTIYF.

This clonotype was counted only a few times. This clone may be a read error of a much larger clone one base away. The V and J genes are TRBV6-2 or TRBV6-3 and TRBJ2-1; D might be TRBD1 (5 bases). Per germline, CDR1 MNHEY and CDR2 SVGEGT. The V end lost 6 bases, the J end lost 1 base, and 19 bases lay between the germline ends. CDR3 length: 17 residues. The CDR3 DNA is TGTGCCAGCAGGGGATACAACAGGCTTAGGTCCTACAATGAGCAGTTCTTC. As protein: CASRGYNRLRSYNEQFF.

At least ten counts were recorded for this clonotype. CDR3 DNA sequence: TGTGCCAGCAGCTCCGGGACTAGCGGGTCAGAGACCCAGTACTTC. Translating it yields CASSSGTSGSETQYF. The V gene is TRBV6-1, the J gene TRBJ2-5, with 12 bases fitting TRBD2. V lost 6 bases, J lost 4 bases, and 6 bases stayed unmatched. CDR1 is MNHNS and CDR2 is SASEGT in the germline V gene. CDR3 length: 15 residues.

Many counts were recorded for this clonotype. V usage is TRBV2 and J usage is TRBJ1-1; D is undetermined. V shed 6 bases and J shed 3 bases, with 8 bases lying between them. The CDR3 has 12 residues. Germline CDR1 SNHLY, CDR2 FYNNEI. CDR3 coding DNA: TGTGCCAGCAGGGACGGATACACTGAAGCTTTCTTT. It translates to CASRDGYTEAFF.

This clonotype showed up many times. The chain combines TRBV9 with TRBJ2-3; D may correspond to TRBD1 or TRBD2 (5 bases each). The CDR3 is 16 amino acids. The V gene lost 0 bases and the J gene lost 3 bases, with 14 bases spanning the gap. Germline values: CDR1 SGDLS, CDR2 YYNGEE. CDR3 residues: CASSVDWGRITDTQYF. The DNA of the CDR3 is TGTGCCAGCAGCGTAGATTGGGGACGGATAACAGATACGCAGTATTTT.

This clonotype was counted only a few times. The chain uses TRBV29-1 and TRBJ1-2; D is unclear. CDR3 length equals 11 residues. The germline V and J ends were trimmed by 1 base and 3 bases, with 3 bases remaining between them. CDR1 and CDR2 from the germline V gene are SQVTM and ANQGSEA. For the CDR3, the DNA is TGCAGCGTTGAAGTAGACTATGGCTACACCTTC. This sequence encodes CSVEVDYGYTF.

This CDR3 reads CASSYYGGTATQYF. CDR3 DNA: TGTGCCAGCAGTTACTACGGAGGGACCGCGACCCAGTACTTC. V usage is TRBV6-5 and J usage is TRBJ2-5; weak D call: TRBD2 (6 bases). The ends were cut back, 1 base at V and 7 bases at J, with 13 bases in the middle. Per germline, CDR1 MNHEY and CDR2 SVGAGI. The CDR3 spans 14 residues.

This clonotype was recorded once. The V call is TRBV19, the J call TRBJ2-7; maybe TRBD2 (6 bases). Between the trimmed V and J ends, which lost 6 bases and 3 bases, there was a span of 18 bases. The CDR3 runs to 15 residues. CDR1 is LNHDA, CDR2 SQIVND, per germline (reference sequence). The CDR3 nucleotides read TGTGCCAGTAGGTTGGCTAGCGTTGGGAACTACGAGCAGTACTTC. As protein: CASRLASVGNYEQYF.

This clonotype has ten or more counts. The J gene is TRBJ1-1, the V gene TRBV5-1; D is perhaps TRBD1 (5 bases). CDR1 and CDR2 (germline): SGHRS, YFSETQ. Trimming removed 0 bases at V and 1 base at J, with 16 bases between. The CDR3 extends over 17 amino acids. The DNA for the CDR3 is TGCGCCAGCAGCTTGGGTGGGGTAAGAGGGGCGAACACTGAAGCTTTCTTT. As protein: CASSLGGVRGANTEAFF.

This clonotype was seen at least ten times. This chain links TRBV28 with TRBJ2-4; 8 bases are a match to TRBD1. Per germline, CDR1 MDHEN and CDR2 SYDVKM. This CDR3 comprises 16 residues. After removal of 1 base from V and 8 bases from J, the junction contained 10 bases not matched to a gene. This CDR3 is CASSLSRDTTGDIQYF. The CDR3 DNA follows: TGTGCCAGCAGTTTATCGCGGGACACGACAGGGGACATTCAGTACTTC.

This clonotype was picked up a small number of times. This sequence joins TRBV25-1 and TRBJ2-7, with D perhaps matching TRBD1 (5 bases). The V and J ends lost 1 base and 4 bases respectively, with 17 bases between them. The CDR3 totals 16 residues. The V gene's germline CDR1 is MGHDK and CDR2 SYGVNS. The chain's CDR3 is CASSESPQGKGYEQYF. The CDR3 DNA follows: TGTGCCAGCAGTGAATCCCCCCAGGGCAAGGGATACGAGCAGTACTTC.

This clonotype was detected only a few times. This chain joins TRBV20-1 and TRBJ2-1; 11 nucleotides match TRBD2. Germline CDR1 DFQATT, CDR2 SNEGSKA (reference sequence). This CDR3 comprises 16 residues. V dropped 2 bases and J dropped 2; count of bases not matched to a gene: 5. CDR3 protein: CSARKTSGTPYNEQFF. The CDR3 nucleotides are TGCAGTGCTAGAAAGACTAGCGGGACCCCCTACAATGAGCAGTTCTTC.

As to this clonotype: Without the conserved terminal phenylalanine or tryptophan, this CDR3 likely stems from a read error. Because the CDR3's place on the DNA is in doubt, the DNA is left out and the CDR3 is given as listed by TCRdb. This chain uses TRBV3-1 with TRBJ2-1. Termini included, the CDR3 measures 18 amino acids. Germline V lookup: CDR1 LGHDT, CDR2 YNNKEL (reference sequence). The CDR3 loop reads CASSRTQKFGMCYNEHFL.

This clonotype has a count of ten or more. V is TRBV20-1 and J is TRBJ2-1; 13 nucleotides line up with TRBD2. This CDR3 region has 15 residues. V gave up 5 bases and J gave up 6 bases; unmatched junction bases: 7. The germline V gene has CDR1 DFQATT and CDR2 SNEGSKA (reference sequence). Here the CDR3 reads CSAVLAGGGGNEQFF. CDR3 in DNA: TGCAGTGCTGTACTAGCGGGAGGGGGTGGCAATGAGCAGTTCTTC.

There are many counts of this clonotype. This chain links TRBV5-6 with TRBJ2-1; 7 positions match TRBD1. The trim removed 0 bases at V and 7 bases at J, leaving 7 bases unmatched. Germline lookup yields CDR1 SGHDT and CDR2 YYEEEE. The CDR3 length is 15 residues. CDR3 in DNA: TGTGCCAGCAGCTTGGGCCAGGGGGAGAAAAATGAGCAGTTCTTC. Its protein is CASSLGQGEKNEQFF.

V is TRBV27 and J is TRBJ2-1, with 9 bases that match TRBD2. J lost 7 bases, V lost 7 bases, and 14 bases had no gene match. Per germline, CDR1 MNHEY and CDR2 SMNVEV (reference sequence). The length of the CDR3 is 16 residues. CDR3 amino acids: CASKRSGASGTNEQFF. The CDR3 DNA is TGTGCCAGCAAACGATCCGGGGCTAGCGGGACTAATGAGCAGTTCTTC.

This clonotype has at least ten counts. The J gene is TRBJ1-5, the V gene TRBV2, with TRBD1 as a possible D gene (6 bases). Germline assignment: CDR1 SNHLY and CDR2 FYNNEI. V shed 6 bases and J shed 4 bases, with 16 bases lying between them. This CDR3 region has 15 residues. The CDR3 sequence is CASSKSGQMNQPQHF. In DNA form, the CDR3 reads TGTGCCAGCAGCAAATCCGGACAGATGAATCAGCCCCAGCATTTT.

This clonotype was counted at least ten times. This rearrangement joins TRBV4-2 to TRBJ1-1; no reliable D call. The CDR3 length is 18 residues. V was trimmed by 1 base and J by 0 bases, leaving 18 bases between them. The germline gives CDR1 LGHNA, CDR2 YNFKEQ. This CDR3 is CASSQVGPQAPLNTEAFF. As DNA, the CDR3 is TGTGCCAGCAGCCAAGTTGGTCCCCAGGCACCCTTGAACACTGAAGCTTTCTTT.

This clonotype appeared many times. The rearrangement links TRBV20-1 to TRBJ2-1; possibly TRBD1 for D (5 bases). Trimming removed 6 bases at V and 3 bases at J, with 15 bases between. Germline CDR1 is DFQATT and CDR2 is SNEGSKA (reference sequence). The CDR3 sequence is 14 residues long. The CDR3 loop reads CSALLGPNYNEQFF. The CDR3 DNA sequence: TGCAGTGCCCTGTTGGGGCCCAACTACAATGAGCAGTTCTTC.

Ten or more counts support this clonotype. The CDR3: CASSQEGRGRDVETQYF. The CDR3 nucleotides are TGTGCCAGCAGCCAAGAAGGGCGCGGGAGGGATGTAGAGACCCAGTACTTC. The chain has TRBV3-1 and TRBJ2-5; 9 bases line up with TRBD2. With 0 bases clipped from V and 4 bases from J, the junction kept 9 bases outside the gene matches. The CDR3 has 17 amino acids. Germline V lookup: CDR1 LGHDT, CDR2 YNNKEL (reference sequence).

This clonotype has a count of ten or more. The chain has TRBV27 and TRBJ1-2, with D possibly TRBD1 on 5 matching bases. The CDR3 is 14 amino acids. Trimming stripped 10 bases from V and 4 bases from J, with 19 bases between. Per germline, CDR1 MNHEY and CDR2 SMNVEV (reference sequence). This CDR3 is CATRAVRSTYGYTF. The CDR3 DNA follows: TGTGCCACCAGGGCCGTTAGGTCCACCTATGGCTACACCTTC.

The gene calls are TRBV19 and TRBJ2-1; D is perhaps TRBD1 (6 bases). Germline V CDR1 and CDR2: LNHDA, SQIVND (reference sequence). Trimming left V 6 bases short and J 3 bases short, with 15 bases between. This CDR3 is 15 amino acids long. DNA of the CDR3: TGTGCCAGTAGAAAAACAGGGCAGTACTACAATGAGCAGTTCTTC. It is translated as CASRKTGQYYNEQFF.

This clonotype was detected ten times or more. The CDR3 nucleotides read TGTGCCAGCAGTTTTCGGCAGGCCAAGGCGTGGGGACTAGCGGGGTACAATGAGCAGTTCTTC. Amino acid sequence: CASSFRQAKAWGLAGYNEQFF. The rearrangement uses TRBV12-3 or TRBV12-4 and TRBJ2-1; 13 nucleotides match TRBD2. CDR3 size: 21 residues. V was clipped by 3 bases and J by 4 bases; unmatched bases: 18.

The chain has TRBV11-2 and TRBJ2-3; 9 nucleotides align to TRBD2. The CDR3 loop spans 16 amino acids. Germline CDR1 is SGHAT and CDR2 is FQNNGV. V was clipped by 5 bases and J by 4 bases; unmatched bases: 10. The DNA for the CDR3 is TGTGCCAGCAGCCCCATAGCGGGAGAAGGATCAGATACGCAGTATTTT. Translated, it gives CASSPIAGEGSDTQYF.

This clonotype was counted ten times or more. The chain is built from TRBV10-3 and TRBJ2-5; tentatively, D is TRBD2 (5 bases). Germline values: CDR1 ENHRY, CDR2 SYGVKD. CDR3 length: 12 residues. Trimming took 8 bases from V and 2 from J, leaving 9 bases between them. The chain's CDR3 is CAIGRGQETQYF. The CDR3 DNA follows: TGTGCCATCGGGCGCGGGCAAGAGACCCAGTACTTC.

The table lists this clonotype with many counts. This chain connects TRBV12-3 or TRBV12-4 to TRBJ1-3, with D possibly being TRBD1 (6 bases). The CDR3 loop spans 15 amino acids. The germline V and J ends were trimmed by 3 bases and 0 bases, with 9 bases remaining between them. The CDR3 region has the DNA TGTGCCAGCAGTTTCGGACAGCACTCTGGAAACACCATATATTTT. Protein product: CASSFGQHSGNTIYF.

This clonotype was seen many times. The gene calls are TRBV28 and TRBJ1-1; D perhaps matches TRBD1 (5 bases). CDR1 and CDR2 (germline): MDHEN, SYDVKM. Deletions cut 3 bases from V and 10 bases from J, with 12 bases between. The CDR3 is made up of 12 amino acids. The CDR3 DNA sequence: TGTGCCAGCAGTTTTCGGGGGGGAAGAGCTTTCTTT. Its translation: CASSFRGGRAFF.

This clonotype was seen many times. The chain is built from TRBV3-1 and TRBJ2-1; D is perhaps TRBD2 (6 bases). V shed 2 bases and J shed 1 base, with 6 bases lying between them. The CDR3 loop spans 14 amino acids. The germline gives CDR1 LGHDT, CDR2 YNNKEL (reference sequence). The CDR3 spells CASSQRGSYNEQFF. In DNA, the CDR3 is TGTGCCAGCAGCCAACGGGGGTCCTACAATGAGCAGTTCTTC.

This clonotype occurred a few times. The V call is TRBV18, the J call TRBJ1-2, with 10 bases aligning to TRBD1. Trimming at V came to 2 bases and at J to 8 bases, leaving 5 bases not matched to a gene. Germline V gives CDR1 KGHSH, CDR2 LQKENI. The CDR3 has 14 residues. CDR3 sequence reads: CASSPGTGDRGYTF. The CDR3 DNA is TGTGCCAGCTCACCAGGGACAGGGGATCGGGGCTACACCTTC.